This entry lists 16 T cell receptor beta chains sequenced from one sample in a study of T cell responses to AZD1222 COVID-19 vaccine. Sequencing was performed with immunoSEQ multiplex PCR; in TCRdb, only in-frame clones are kept and a portion is missing. The top ten hold approximately 3.5% of the sample, which has 110,000 to 150,000 clones, 92% seen once. Sequences were derived from peripheral blood, sampled 28 days after the second AZD1222 dose. The receptors originated from an adult who received the AZD1222 COVID-19 vaccine.

The chain carries TRBV27 and TRBJ2-2, with D possibly matching TRBD1 (6 bases). This CDR3 region has 16 residues. Per the germline V gene, CDR1 is MNHEY and CDR2 is SMNVEV (reference sequence). Deletions cut 5 bases from V and 0 bases from J, with 13 bases between. The CDR3 loop reads CASSNYGTPNTGELFF. CDR3 nucleotide sequence: TGTGCCAGCAGTAACTACGGGACACCGAACACCGGGGAGCTGTTTTTT.

The rearrangement joins TRBV18 to TRBJ2-7; D is perhaps TRBD1 (5 bases). Trimming removed 4 bases at V and 5 bases at J, with 12 bases between. CDR1 and CDR2 from the germline V gene are KGHSH and LQKENI. This CDR3 is 13 amino acids long. The CDR3 spells CASSLPKGNEQYF. As DNA, the CDR3 is TGTGCCAGCTCACTTCCTAAGGGGAACGAGCAGTACTTC.

The gene calls are TRBV27 and TRBJ1-2, with a tentative D call TRBD1 (5 bases). The CDR3 length is 13 residues. Trimming cost V 5 bases and J 7 bases, with 14 bases left between them. Germline loops: CDR1 MNHEY, CDR2 SMNVEV (reference sequence). CDR3 sequence: CASSPPGTGGYTF. The CDR3, as DNA: TGTGCCAGCAGTCCTCCTGGGACTGGTGGCTACACCTTC.

The chain joins TRBV15 to TRBJ2-1; TRBD1 matches at 10 bases. In germline, CDR1 is LNHNV, CDR2 YYDKDF (reference sequence). This CDR3 spans 14 amino acids. J was trimmed by 6 bases and V by 3 bases; bases with no gene match: 2. This CDR3 reads CATSSGQGGNEQFF. DNA of the CDR3: TGTGCCACCAGCAGCGGACAGGGGGGCAATGAGCAGTTCTTC.

The rearrangement joins TRBV7-2 to TRBJ1-5; 10 bases are shared with TRBD1. In germline, CDR1 is SGHTA, CDR2 FQGNSA. The V gene end was trimmed by 4 bases and the J gene end by 3 bases; junction bases not matched to a gene: 3. The CDR3 is made up of 15 amino acids. CDR3 sequence (DNA): TGTGCCAGCAGCTCGGACAGGGGGTACAATCAGCCCCAGCATTTT. Translated, it gives CASSSDRGYNQPQHF.

The rearrangement uses TRBV2 and TRBJ2-3; 8 bases are a match to TRBD1. CDR1 is SNHLY, CDR2 FYNNEI, per germline. The CDR3 is 15 amino acids. J lost 3 bases, V lost 4 bases, and 6 bases had no gene match. The CDR3 sequence: CASSGGGQGTDTQYF. The CDR3 coding sequence is TGTGCCAGCAGTGGAGGTGGACAGGGAACAGATACGCAGTATTTT.

The CDR3 loop is CASSPSRGAGGRNEQFF. The CDR3 DNA is TGTGCCAGTAGTCCCTCTAGGGGAGCGGGAGGACGAAATGAGCAGTTCTTC. This chain joins TRBV19 and TRBJ2-1; 9 nucleotides line up with TRBD2. Germline assignment: CDR1 LNHDA and CDR2 SQIVND (reference sequence). CDR3 length: 17 residues. V was pared by 5 bases and J by 7 bases, with 15 bases of the junction left unmatched. The full variable domain, rest sourced from reference TRBV19 and TRBJ2-1, is DGGITQSPKYLFRKEGQNVTLSCEQNLNHDAMYWYRQDPGQGLRLIYYSQIVNDFQKGDIAEGYSVSREKKESFPLTVTSAQKNPTAFYLCASSPSRGAGGRNEQFFGPGTRLTVL.

The CDR3 DNA follows: TGTGCCAGCAGCCAGACGCAGGGTGCGAACTATGGCTACACCTTC. As protein: CASSQTQGANYGYTF. The chain recombines TRBV28 with TRBJ1-2, with D possibly TRBD1 on 5 matching bases. The CDR3 contains 15 residues. In germline, CDR1 is MDHEN, CDR2 SYDVKM. V was cut by 6 bases and J by 2 bases, with 16 bases left in between.

V is TRBV4-1 and J is TRBJ1-1; D ambiguous. The CDR3 sequence is 13 residues long. Trimming took 2 bases from V and 1 from J, leaving 5 bases between them. The germline gives CDR1 MGHRA, CDR2 YSYEKL. The CDR3 here is CASSQQPNTEAFF. The CDR3 DNA reads as TGCGCCAGCAGCCAACAGCCGAACACTGAAGCTTTCTTT.

The chain recombines TRBV7-9 with TRBJ1-1, with D possibly TRBD1 on 5 matching bases. The germline CDR1 and CDR2 sequences are SEHNR and FQNEAQ (reference sequence). The CDR3 runs to 14 residues. V gave up 2 bases and J gave up 1 base, with 8 bases separating them. The CDR3 here is CASSLPGTNTEAFF. The CDR3 DNA sequence: TGTGCCAGCAGCTTACCCGGGACGAACACTGAAGCTTTCTTT.

J is TRBJ2-1 and V is TRBV7-9; D perhaps matches TRBD1 (6 bases). The germline gives CDR1 SEHNR, CDR2 FQNEAQ (reference sequence). Trimming left V 7 bases short and J 6 bases short, with 16 bases between. There are 14 residues in the CDR3. CDR3 bases: TGTGCCAGCACTCGAGGGGGTGTGGGCAATGAGCAGTTCTTC. It yields the protein CASTRGGVGNEQFF.

This clone was seen only once. The rearrangement links TRBV6-5 to TRBJ1-6, with TRBD1 matching 9 bases. The CDR3 is 15 amino acids. CDR1 is MNHEY and CDR2 is SVGAGI in the germline V gene. V lost 1 base and J lost 6; bases outside the gene matches: 1. CDR3 residues: CASSYWTGANSPLHF. CDR3 nucleotide sequence: TGTGCCAGCAGTTACTGGACAGGGGCTAATTCACCCCTCCACTTT.

The CDR3 DNA is TGTGCCAGCACCGCAGAGAACACTGAAGCTTTCTTT. Amino acid sequence: CASTAENTEAFF. This rearrangement joins TRBV2 to TRBJ1-1; D not certain. The CDR3 consists of 12 residues. Deletions cut 7 bases from V and 1 base from J, with 7 bases between. The germline gives CDR1 SNHLY, CDR2 FYNNEI.

Only a few counts were recorded for this clone. The V and J genes are TRBV7-8 and TRBJ1-1; D gene ambiguous. Germline V gene data show CDR1 as SGHVS and CDR2 as FQNEAQ. V gave up 1 base and J gave up 7 bases, with 10 bases separating them. The CDR3 spans 13 residues. In DNA, the CDR3 is TGTGCCAGCAGCTTAGATCCGCAAATTGAAGCTTTCTTT. Translation gives CASSLDPQIEAFF.

The chain employs TRBV19 and TRBJ1-5; D ambiguous. V lost 5 bases and J 1 base, leaving 12 bases between the germline ends. The CDR3 extends over 15 amino acids. Looked up from germline, CDR1 is LNHDA and CDR2 is SQIVND (reference sequence). CDR3 loop: CASSERGMSNQPQHF. The CDR3 nucleotides read TGTGCCAGTAGTGAAAGAGGAATGAGCAATCAGCCCCAGCATTTT.

This chain connects TRBV9 to TRBJ2-1; 14 positions agree with TRBD2. The V segment lost 3 bases and the J segment 9 bases; nucleotides outside the gene matches: 8. The CDR3 loop spans 16 amino acids. The germline gives CDR1 SGDLS, CDR2 YYNGEE. The CDR3 is CASSEGRGLAGVEQFF. The CDR3, as DNA: TGTGCCAGCAGCGAGGGTCGGGGACTAGCGGGAGTTGAGCAGTTCTTC.